This T cell receptor (beta chain) stems from a study of OX40 agonist ivuxolimab in advanced cancers. Whole-study context: Prior anti-PD-1, anti-PD-L1 or anti-CTLA-4 therapy did not bar entry, and more than 35% had some.

The protocol was immunoSEQ multiplex PCR, while the TCRdb copy is restricted to in-frame clones and leaves out a portion. Seen here are about 86,000 clones, 80% to 95% observed once, and the top ten hold roughly 1.1%. Study outcomes and limitations: The study observed clonal expansion of CD4+ and CD8+ blood T cells by week 6 at 0.1 to 3.0 mg/kg. Mean expanded clone counts were higher in CD8+ than CD4+ T cells.

On this clone: Antigen: not known.

The germline V gene has CDR1 SEHNR and CDR2 FQNEAQ (reference sequence). With 2 bases removed from V and 0 bases from J, the gap between germline ends came to 7 bases. This CDR3 spans 14 amino acids. The receptor's source is an adult with an advanced solid tumor such as melanoma, head and neck, liver or kidney cancer. V is TRBV7-9 and J is TRBJ1-2, with D unclear. Sequencing used CD4+ or CD8+ T cells sorted from blood, obtained in a trial of the OX40 agonist ivuxolimab. The CDR3 loop reads CASSLLAANYGYTF. The DNA for the CDR3 is TGTGCCAGCAGCTTATTAGCCGCTAACTATGGCTACACCTTC.